This passage covers 12 T cell receptor beta chains from one sample sequenced in a study of T-cell reconstitution after alpha-beta-depleted transplantation in children. Unique molecular identifiers were used to barcode this TCRbeta library. TCRdb ran MiXCR on the PCR reads and lists one entry per CDR3 protein. The sample lists about 98,000 distinct CDR3 sequences; around a quarter were seen once. The starting material was PBMCs, obtained before TCRalphabeta/CD19-depleted stem cell transplant. Receptors were obtained from a boy aged 2 to 10 with acute lymphoblastic leukemia, due to receive a stem cell transplant.

The chain recombines TRBV28 with TRBJ2-3, with 8 nucleotides matching TRBD1. CDR3 length equals 12 residues. Germline V CDR1 and CDR2: MDHEN, SYDVKM. V shed 5 bases and J 12 bases; nucleotides not matched to a gene: 7. CDR3 sequence reads: CASSLEDRAQYF. CDR3 coding DNA: TGTGCCAGCAGTCTAGAGGACAGGGCACAGTATTTT.

V gene TRBV4-1 combines with J gene TRBJ2-3, with a weak D call TRBD2 (5 bases). The CDR3 has 16 amino acids. Germline CDR1 and CDR2: MGHRA and YSYEKL. V lost 0 bases and J lost 0, with 10 bases in between. The chain's CDR3 is CASSQDMRTSTDTQYF. For the CDR3, the DNA is TGCGCCAGCAGCCAAGATATGCGGACTAGCACAGATACGCAGTATTTT.

Remarks on this clonotype: A much larger clone sits a single nucleotide away, making a read error possible. The rearrangement links TRBV12-3 or TRBV12-4 to TRBJ2-6; D unclear. The CDR3 covers 12 residues. CDR3 sequence (DNA): TGTCCCAGCAGCTCTGGGGCCAACGTCCTGACTTTC. This gives the protein CPSSSGANVLTF.

This clonotype was counted ten times or more. V and J are TRBV9 and TRBJ2-1; D is unresolved. The CDR3 extends over 14 amino acids. Germline CDR1 reads SGDLS; CDR2 reads YYNGEE. Trimming took 1 base from V and 4 from J, leaving 9 bases between them. CDR3 region: CASSVSSGYNEQFF. In nucleotides, the CDR3 is TGTGCCAGCAGCGTAAGCTCCGGTTACAATGAGCAGTTCTTC.

The chain links TRBV3-1 to TRBJ2-7; 8 bases are a match to TRBD1. CDR1 and CDR2 (germline): LGHDT, YNNKEL (reference sequence). The CDR3 has 12 residues. Trimming took 6 bases from V and 6 from J; bases not matched to a gene: 4. In DNA form, the CDR3 reads TGTGCCAGCAGTCCTACAGGGGGCGAGCAGTACTTC. It encodes CASSPTGGEQYF.

The rearrangement uses TRBV5-1 and TRBJ2-3; weak D call: TRBD1 (6 bases). The V and J ends lost 5 bases and 4 bases respectively, with 14 bases between them. Germline V gene sequence: CDR1 SGHRS, CDR2 YFSETQ. CDR3 size: 14 residues. The chain's CDR3 is CASSMGALPDTQYF. CDR3 DNA sequence: TGCGCCAGCAGTATGGGGGCGCTTCCAGATACGCAGTATTTT.

The chain is built from TRBV7-8 and TRBJ2-2, with 7 bases lining up with TRBD2. The CDR3 runs to 16 residues. Germline CDR1 and CDR2: SGHVS and FQNEAQ. V shed 5 bases and J 6 bases; nucleotides not matched to a gene: 12. CDR3 DNA: TGTGCCAGCAGCGCCCGGACTAGATCGGCGTCCGGGGAGCTGTTTTTT. Translated: CASSARTRSASGELFF.

At least ten counts were recorded for this clonotype. The chain employs TRBV28 and TRBJ2-5; the match to TRBD1 covers 7 bases. V dropped 6 bases and J dropped 5; count of bases not matched to a gene: 12. Germline V gene sequence: CDR1 MDHEN, CDR2 SYDVKM. The CDR3 contains 15 residues. Here the CDR3 DNA reads TGTGCCAGCAGACAAACCGACAGGGAATGGGAGACCCAGTACTTC. Translating it yields CASRQTDREWETQYF.

V usage is TRBV3-1 and J usage is TRBJ2-7, with TRBD1 matching 10 bases. The germline V gene encodes CDR1 LGHDT and CDR2 YNNKEL (reference sequence). The CDR3 length is 19 residues. Trimming removed 3 bases from V and 3 bases from J; junction bases left unmatched: 17. CDR3 sequence reads: CASSHGLSVRGDRGYEQYF. In DNA, the CDR3 is TGTGCCAGCAGCCATGGCCTTTCGGTCCGGGGGGACAGGGGCTACGAGCAGTACTTC.

This clonotype was counted between two and nine times. J is TRBJ1-2 and V is TRBV7-8, with 8 bases fitting TRBD1. Germline V lookup: CDR1 SGHVS, CDR2 FQNEAQ. This CDR3 is 14 amino acids long. The trim removed 2 bases at V and 7 bases at J, leaving 6 bases unmatched. The CDR3 protein is CASSLTGQGFGYTF. Here the CDR3 DNA reads TGTGCCAGCAGCTTAACAGGACAGGGCTTTGGCTACACCTTC.

This clonotype showed up just a few times. The chain links TRBV5-1 to TRBJ1-2, with 7 bases matching TRBD1. Germline V CDR1 and CDR2: SGHRS, YFSETQ. Trimming removed 6 bases from V and 4 bases from J; junction bases left unmatched: 9. There are 14 residues in the CDR3. DNA of the CDR3: TGCGCCAGCACCGGAAACAGGGGCGCCTATGGCTACACCTTC. Encoded protein: CASTGNRGAYGYTF.

This clonotype was counted a few times. The chain is built from TRBV6-1 and TRBJ2-7; TRBD1 agrees at 12 bases. The J segment lost 2 bases and the V segment lost 6 bases, leaving 2 bases of the junction unmatched. In germline, CDR1 is MNHNS, CDR2 SASEGT. The CDR3 length is 14 residues. The CDR3 nucleotides are TGTGCCAGCAGGGGGACAGGGGGCGCCTACGAGCAGTACTTC. Amino acid sequence: CASRGTGGAYEQYF.